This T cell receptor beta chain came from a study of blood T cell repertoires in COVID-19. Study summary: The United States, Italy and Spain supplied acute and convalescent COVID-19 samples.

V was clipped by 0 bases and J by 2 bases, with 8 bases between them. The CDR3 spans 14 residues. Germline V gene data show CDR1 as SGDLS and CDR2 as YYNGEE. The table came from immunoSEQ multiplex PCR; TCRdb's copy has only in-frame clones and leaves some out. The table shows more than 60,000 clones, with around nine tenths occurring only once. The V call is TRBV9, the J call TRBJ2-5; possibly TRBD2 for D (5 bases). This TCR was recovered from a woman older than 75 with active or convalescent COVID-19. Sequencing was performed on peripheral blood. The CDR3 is CASSVGSEQETQYF. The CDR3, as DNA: TGTGCCAGCAGCGTAGGTAGCGAACAAGAGACCCAGTACTTC.